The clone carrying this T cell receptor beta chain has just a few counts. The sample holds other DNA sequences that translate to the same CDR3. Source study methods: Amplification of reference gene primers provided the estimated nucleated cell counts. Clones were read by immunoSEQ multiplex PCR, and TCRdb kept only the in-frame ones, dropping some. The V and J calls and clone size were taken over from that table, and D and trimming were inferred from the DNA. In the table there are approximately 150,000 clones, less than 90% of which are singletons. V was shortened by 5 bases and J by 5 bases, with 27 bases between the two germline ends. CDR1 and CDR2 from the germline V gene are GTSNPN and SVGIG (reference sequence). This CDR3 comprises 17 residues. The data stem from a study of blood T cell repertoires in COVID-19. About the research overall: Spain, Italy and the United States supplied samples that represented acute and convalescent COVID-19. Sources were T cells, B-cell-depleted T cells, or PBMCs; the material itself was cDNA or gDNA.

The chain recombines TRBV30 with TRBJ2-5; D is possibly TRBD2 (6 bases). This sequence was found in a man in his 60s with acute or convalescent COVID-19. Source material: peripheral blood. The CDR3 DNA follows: TGTGCCTGGGGATCCGACGGTGCGGGATTCCCTTCTGAGACCCAGTACTTC. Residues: CAWGSDGAGFPSETQYF.